Listed below are T cell receptor beta chains from one sample, sequenced in a study of control samples from healthy donors and cancer patients. Method: immunoSEQ multiplex PCR; TCRdb's copy keeps in-frame clones and lacks some. The sample holds 400,000 to 500,000 clones, over 75% seen once. The sequenced sample consisted of PBMCs. The receptor set was obtained from a man aged 35 to 55 with head and neck cancer. The CDR3 runs from the conserved cysteine through the conserved F or W. A D gene is named only where the DNA matches it firmly. Only some rows state a clone size, as once, few, many or a class for expanded clones.

size: .
J: TRBJ2-1
V: TRBV3-1/TRBV3-2
D: TRBD2
CDR3: CASSQTTGLAGGDFF
DNA: TGTGCCAGCAGCCAAACCACTGGACTAGCGGGGGGTGACTTCTTC

size: few
J: TRBJ1-5
V: TRBV30
D: .
CDR3: CAWSIRTGSYSNQPQHF
DNA: TGTGCCTGGAGTATCCGGACCGGATCCTATAGCAATCAGCCCCAGCATTTT

size: .
J: TRBJ2-2
V: TRBV28
D: .
CDR3: CASRWSYTGELFF
DNA: TGTGCCAGCAGGTGGAGCTACACCGGGGAGCTGTTTTTT

size: .
J: TRBJ2-3
V: TRBV7-3
D: .
CDR3: CASSNIRGDTQYF
DNA: TGTGCCAGCAGCAACATACGGGGAGATACGCAGTATTTT

size: .
J: TRBJ1-5
V: TRBV5-1
D: TRBD1
CDR3: CASSLAAWQGETSNQPQHF
DNA: TGCGCCAGCAGCTTGGCCGCGTGGCAGGGGGAAACTAGCAATCAGCCCCAGCATTTT

size: .
J: TRBJ2-5
V: TRBV5-1
D: TRBD2
CDR3: CASSPFVAGGLETQYF
DNA: TGCGCCAGCAGCCCCTTTGTGGCGGGGGGGCTTGAGACCCAGTACTTC

size: .
J: TRBJ2-7
V: TRBV6-5
D: .
CDR3: CASRAGTFEQYF
DNA: TGTGCCAGCAGGGCAGGGACATTCGAGCAGTACTTC

size: .
J: TRBJ2-7
V: TRBV28
D: .
CDR3: CASREGYEQYF
DNA: TGTGCCAGCAGGGAGGGCTACGAGCAGTACTTC

size: .
J: TRBJ1-1
V: TRBV2
D: TRBD1
CDR3: CASSGQGRRNTEAFF
DNA: TGTGCCAGCAGTGGACAGGGGAGAAGGAACACTGAAGCTTTCTTT

size: .
J: TRBJ1-2
V: TRBV6-5
D: .
CDR3: CASSYSPPRGNYGYTF
DNA: TGTGCCAGCAGTTACTCCCCTCCGAGGGGTAACTATGGCTACACCTTC

size: once
J: TRBJ2-1
V: TRBV11-2
D: .
CDR3: CASSLVYLGTLNNEQFF
DNA: TGTGCCAGCAGCTTAGTTTATTTGGGGACATTAAACAATGAGCAGTTCTTC

size: .
J: TRBJ2-7
V: TRBV5-1
D: .
CDR3: CASSPLMGADEQYF
DNA: TGCGCCAGCAGCCCTTTGATGGGGGCGGACGAGCAGTACTTC

size: .
J: TRBJ2-1
V: TRBV27
D: TRBD1
CDR3: CASSSRQGPNNEQFF
DNA: TGTGCCAGCAGTTCGCGACAGGGGCCTAACAATGAGCAGTTCTTC

size: .
J: TRBJ1-2
V: TRBV6-2/TRBV6-3
D: .
CDR3: CASSLRGDYYGYTF
DNA: TGTGCCAGCAGCCTTAGGGGGGATTACTATGGCTACACCTTC

size: .
J: TRBJ1-1
V: TRBV19
D: .
CDR3: CASSIAGIEAFF
DNA: TGTGCCAGTAGTATAGCGGGAATTGAAGCTTTCTTT

size: .
J: TRBJ2-3
V: TRBV3-1/TRBV3-2
D: .
CDR3: CASSQIGGRGSLYF
DNA: TGTGCCAGCAGCCAAATAGGGGGGCGGGGGTCCCTGTATTTT

size: once
J: TRBJ2-5
V: TRBV11-2
D: TRBD2
CDR3: CASSLDLGSGGSYF
DNA: TGTGCCAGCAGCTTAGATCTGGGTAGCGGGGGCTCGTACTTC

size: .
J: TRBJ2-7
V: TRBV19
D: TRBD1
CDR3: CASSTPTGELYEQYF
DNA: TGTGCCAGTAGTACGCCGACAGGGGAATTGTACGAGCAGTACTTC

size: .
J: TRBJ2-3
V: TRBV3-1/TRBV3-2
D: TRBD2
CDR3: CASSPRGESTDTQYF
DNA: TGTGCCAGCAGCCCGCGGGGGGAGAGTACAGATACGCAGTATTTT

size: .
J: TRBJ1-6
V: TRBV7-2
D: TRBD1
CDR3: CASSRDRSSYNSPLHF
DNA: TGTGCCAGCAGCCGGGACAGAAGCTCCTATAATTCACCCCTCCACTTT

size: .
J: TRBJ2-2
V: TRBV18
D: .
CDR3: CASSPQSSSRATGELFF
DNA: TGTGCCAGCTCACCACAATCATCTAGCAGGGCTACCGGGGAGCTGTTTTTT

size: .
J: TRBJ1-5
V: TRBV19
D: TRBD1
CDR3: CASSSDRNQPQHF
DNA: TGTGCCAGTAGTTCGGACAGGAATCAGCCCCAGCATTTT

size: .
J: TRBJ1-2
V: TRBV9
D: .
CDR3: CASSARRDGPFYGYTF
DNA: TGTGCCAGCAGCGCGAGACGGGACGGGCCTTTCTATGGCTACACCTTC

size: .
J: TRBJ2-5
V: TRBV2
D: TRBD2
CDR3: CAPKAGGDQETQYF
DNA: TGTGCCCCCAAGGCGGGGGGGGACCAAGAGACCCAGTACTTC

size: .
J: TRBJ2-3
V: TRBV3-1/TRBV3-2
D: TRBD1
CDR3: CASSQGTGSWDTQYF
DNA: TGTGCCAGCAGCCAAGGGACAGGGAGTTGGGATACGCAGTATTTT

size: .
J: TRBJ2-7
V: TRBV10-1
D: .
CDR3: CASSEGRAHEQYF
DNA: TGCGCCAGCAGTGAGGGCAGGGCCCACGAGCAGTACTTC

size: .
J: TRBJ1-2
V: TRBV6-6
D: .
CDR3: CASSYSGGAGYGYTF
DNA: TGTGCCAGCAGTTACTCGGGGGGCGCAGGCTATGGCTACACCTTC

size: .
J: TRBJ1-5
V: TRBV28
D: .
CDR3: CASRDSNQPQHF
DNA: TGTGCCAGCAGGGATAGCAATCAGCCCCAGCATTTT

size: .
J: TRBJ2-5
V: TRBV28
D: .
CDR3: CASVIGGGVQETQYF
DNA: TGTGCCAGCGTCATCGGCGGCGGGGTCCAAGAGACCCAGTACTTC

size: .
J: TRBJ2-1
V: TRBV6-6
D: .
CDR3: CASRELEGSHEQFF
DNA: TGTGCCAGCAGAGAGTTGGAGGGTAGCCATGAGCAGTTCTTC

size: .
J: TRBJ2-5
V: TRBV14
D: TRBD1
CDR3: CASSQDIGTVQETQYF
DNA: TGTGCCAGCAGCCAAGATATCGGGACAGTCCAAGAGACCCAGTACTTC

size: once
J: TRBJ2-4
V: TRBV27
D: .
CDR3: CASSFRGPLRNIQYF
DNA: TGTGCCAGCAGTTTCAGGGGCCCCCTTAGAAACATTCAGTACTTC

size: .
J: TRBJ1-4
V: TRBV7-6
D: .
CDR3: CASSLGGGEKLFF
DNA: TGTGCCAGCAGCTTAGGTGGGGGTGAAAAACTGTTTTTT

size: .
J: TRBJ2-3
V: TRBV27
D: .
CDR3: CASSFGGADTQYF
DNA: TGTGCCAGCAGTTTCGGCGGGGCAGATACGCAGTATTTT

size: .
J: TRBJ1-2
V: TRBV28
D: .
CDR3: CASSFLTLGGIGYTF
DNA: TGTGCCAGCAGTTTCCTTACATTGGGGGGAATTGGCTACACCTTC

size: .
J: TRBJ2-7
V: TRBV11-2
D: TRBD2
CDR3: CASSSWTSGSYEQYF
DNA: TGTGCCAGCAGCTCGTGGACTAGCGGGAGCTACGAGCAGTACTTC